This T cell receptor (beta chain) was documented in a study of regulatory T cells in long-lasting Graves disease listed by TCRdb under 2021. For the wider study: Antithyroid drugs had been taken for less than 3 months by newly diagnosed Graves' disease patients. The study was registered as a clinical trial and conducted in China. A total of 35 or so samples were covered by TCR sequencing, comprising approximately 13 persistent and roughly 20 newly diagnosed Graves' disease patients. Persistent Graves' disease patients were compared with newly diagnosed Graves' disease patients by peripheral blood TCR sequencing and RNA sequencing. Here is what the overall study found, with its caveats: Sequencing and analysis were restricted to the TCR beta chain. Only peripheral blood was studied, because thyroid tissue, the primary lesion, was inaccessible. The small sample size was acknowledged by the authors as a limitation that may reduce accuracy. Persistent disease showed preferential use of TRBV28, TRBJ1-2 and TRBJ2-5, whereas newly diagnosed disease favored TRBV20-1 and TRBJ2-1. Lower TCR Shannon entropy and fewer highly expanded clones were observed in persistent Graves' disease patients than in newly diagnosed patients, which suggested clonal expansion. Persistent patients shared more public clonotypes among themselves (approximately 2,500) than newly diagnosed patients did (more than 950).

The time point label corresponds to: newly diagnosed GD, antithyroid drugs for less than 3 months. For both TCR sequencing and RNA sequencing, RNA was extracted from PBMCs in TRIzol. Graves' disease was diagnosed according to American Thyroid Association guidelines. Recruitment of patients was carried out at an endocrinology department in Xi'an, China. Each patient gave 9 to 10 milliliters of peripheral blood, collected in an EDTA anticoagulant tube. Ficoll Paque Plus density gradient separation was used to isolate PBMCs, and no additional T cell sorting was done. An Agilent 2100 Bioanalyzer and agarose gel were used to assess RNA quality, and a NanoDrop 2000 was used to measure RNA concentration. In regard to this clonotype: Its antigen specificity is not known. The input lacks base qualities; no much larger clone sits a single base away.

Taken from cysteine to phenylalanine, the CDR3 has 15 residues. Only the CDR3 portion is preserved as DNA: 45 bases, with reading frame beginning at the first base. Taken from the germline V gene (reference sequence), the CDR1 and CDR2 loops are SEHNR and FQNEAQ. V loses 1 base, J loses 9 bases, and the germline ends lie 16 bases apart. The protocol used for the library was multiplex PCR. This sample was sequenced with an Illumina HiSeq 4000. TCR beta libraries were built with iRepertoire HTBI primers and Arm-PCR amplification of CDR3 regions. Before sequencing, the PCR products went through gel purification. The original methods were these. A total of under 80 TRBV and 14 TRBJ segments were identified across samples and were used for gene usage analysis of CDR3 amino acid clonotypes. COPE and FqMerger were used to merge filtered high-quality paired reads into contigs. BLAST was used to align contigs to IMGT TRBV, TRBD and TRBJ reference genes, with CDR3 defined following IMGT. Any clonotype with a frequency above 0.1% was counted as a highly expanded clone. Shannon entropy served as the measure of repertoire diversity, while the Gini coefficient captured V-J evenness. Clonotypes shared by more than one individual were considered public. The public reads were reprocessed in TCRdb via fastp at Q25 and MiXCR, keeping in-frame beta chains. Rows merge per CDR3 protein into single entries with the most common DNA and genes. In this record, the V and J calls reflect TCRdb's handling and not the investigators' own analysis. This sample holds roughly 410,000 distinct CDR3 sequences; 15% were observed only once. The ten biggest clones cover about 7.6% of the sample.

The same sample was also used in a study of T cells in Graves' hyperthyroidism and ophthalmopathy. The second study, in turn, reports: Stable Graves' hyperthyroidism was defined as no progression to ophthalmopathy during 18 months of follow-up. Hyperthyroidism patients were newly diagnosed, had a disease duration of under 2 months, and were aged 18 to 65 years. The study excluded patients with uncontrolled infections, other autoimmune diseases, pregnancy or lactation. Diagnoses relied on clinical symptoms, serum thyroxine and TRAb, thyroid ultrasound and orbital computed tomography. For the first round of RT-PCR on the TCR CDR3, the HTBI primer set was used together with the Qiagen OneStep RT-PCR kit. Blood samples also contained most of the expanded thyroid clonotypes (frequency above 0.001), which suggests that blood repertoires may reflect thyroid immune responses. A model built on a 13 V-J signature distinguished ophthalmopathy from stable hyperthyroidism, reaching roughly 88% sensitivity and around 81% specificity in cross-validation and 80%/75% in testing. In validation, progression to ophthalmopathy was predicted by the model with more than 65% sensitivity and around 76% specificity, a median of approximately 6.5 months before onset. To identify TCR V-J signatures that set the groups apart, the researchers used a discovery cohort of 90 to 100 patients, made up of roughly 45 with Graves' ophthalmopathy and 57 with stable Graves' hyperthyroidism. Whether ophthalmopathy could be predicted prospectively was tested in an independent validation cohort made up of fewer than 20 hyperthyroidism patients plus 17 patients who later progressed to ophthalmopathy. For training and testing, the 110 or so patients in the discovery cohort were randomly divided in a 7:3 ratio. The study also compared thyroid tissue and blood T-cell repertoires from roughly 6 Graves' hyperthyroidism patients. After sampling, hyperthyroidism patients received methimazole starting at 30 mg daily, and ophthalmopathy patients received high-dose intravenous methylprednisolone. Libraries were constructed in a second round of multiplex PCR, after which size selection and purification were carried out. Libraries were sequenced paired-end with 100 bp reads on an Illumina HiSeq2000. SOAPnuke was used to process the raw data, with reads discarded if the reads contained adapters or uncalled bases, had a mean Phred below 15, or lacked an exact constant-primer or identifier match. High-quality paired reads were merged using COPE v1.2.5, and each unique nucleotide sequence was defined as a clonotype. MiTCR v1.1 was used to align clonotypes to the IMGT TRBV, TRBD and TRBJ reference segments. Only V-J combinations with frequency above 0.0001, covering roughly 99% of repertoires, were analysed. The TCS score was defined as the ratio of F50 (clonal expansion) to E x V (chaos), calculated using BLOSUM62-based TCRdist between CDR3 peptides within each V-J. Welch's t-statistics and random forest reduced around 510 V-J features to roughly 13, which were used in a naive Bayes classifier (R e1071). No statistical method was used to set the sample size in advance, and investigators knew the group allocation. The paper describes TCR Vbeta CDR3 sequencing of about 140 peripheral blood samples, made up of 43 ophthalmopathy patients, 70 to 75 hyperthyroidism patients and about 17 progressor patients.

The chain links TRBV7-9 with TRBJ2-1, with the D gene call left open. The sequence came from a middle-aged woman with Graves disease. Donor details come from another sample of the same person, matched by shared clones. The sequencing here drew on peripheral blood mononuclear cells (PBMCs), taken at new diagnosis, from a patient treated with antithyroid drugs. The CDR3 loop reads CASSLGYPRQFEQFF. The DNA sequence follows: TGTGCCAGCAGCTTAGGTTACCCGCGGCAATTTGAGCAGTTCTTC.